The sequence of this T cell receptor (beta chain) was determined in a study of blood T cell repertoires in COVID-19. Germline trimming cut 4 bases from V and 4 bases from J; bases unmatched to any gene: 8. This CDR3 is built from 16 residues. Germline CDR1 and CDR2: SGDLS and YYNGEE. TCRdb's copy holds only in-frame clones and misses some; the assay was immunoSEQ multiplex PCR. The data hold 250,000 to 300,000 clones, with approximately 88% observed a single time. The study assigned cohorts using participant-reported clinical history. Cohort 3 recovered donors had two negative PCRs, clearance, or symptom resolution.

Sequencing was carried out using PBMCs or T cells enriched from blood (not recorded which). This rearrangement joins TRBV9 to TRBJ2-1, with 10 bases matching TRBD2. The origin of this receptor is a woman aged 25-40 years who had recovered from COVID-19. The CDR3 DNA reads TGTGCCAGCAGCCCTCAGGGTAGCGGGAGGTACAATGAGCAGTTCTTC. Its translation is CASSPQGSGRYNEQFF.